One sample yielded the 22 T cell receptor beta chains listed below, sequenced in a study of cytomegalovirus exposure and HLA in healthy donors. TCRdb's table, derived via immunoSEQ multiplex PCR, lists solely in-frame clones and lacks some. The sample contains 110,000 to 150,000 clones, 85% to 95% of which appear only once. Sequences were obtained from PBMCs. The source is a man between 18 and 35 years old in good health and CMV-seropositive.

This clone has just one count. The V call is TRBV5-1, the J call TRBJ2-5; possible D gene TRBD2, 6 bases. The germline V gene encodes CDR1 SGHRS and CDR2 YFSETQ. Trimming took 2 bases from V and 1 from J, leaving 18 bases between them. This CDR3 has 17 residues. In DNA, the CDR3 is TGCGCCAGCAGCTTCGGGACTCCCGATGCCCGCCAAGAGACCCAGTACTTC. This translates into CASSFGTPDARQETQYF.

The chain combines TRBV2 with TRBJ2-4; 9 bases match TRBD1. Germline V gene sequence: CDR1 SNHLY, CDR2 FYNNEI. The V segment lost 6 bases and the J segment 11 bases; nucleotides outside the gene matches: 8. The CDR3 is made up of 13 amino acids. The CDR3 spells CASSPQGAYLQYF. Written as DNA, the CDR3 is TGTGCCAGCAGCCCACAGGGGGCGTACCTTCAGTACTTC.

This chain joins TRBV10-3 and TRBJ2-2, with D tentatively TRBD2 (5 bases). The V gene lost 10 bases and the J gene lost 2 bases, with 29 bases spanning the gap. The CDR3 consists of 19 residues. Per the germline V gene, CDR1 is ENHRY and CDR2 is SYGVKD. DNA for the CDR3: TGTGCCACCAAATCGGCAGGACTTTACGAGACGAAAAACACCGGGGAGCTGTTTTTT. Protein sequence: CATKSAGLYETKNTGELFF.

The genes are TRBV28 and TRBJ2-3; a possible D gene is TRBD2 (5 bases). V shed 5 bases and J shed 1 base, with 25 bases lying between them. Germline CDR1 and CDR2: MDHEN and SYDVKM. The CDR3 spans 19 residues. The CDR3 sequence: CASSPFPSSIRLGTDTQYF. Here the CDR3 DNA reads TGTGCCAGCAGTCCTTTTCCCTCTAGCATTCGGTTAGGCACAGATACGCAGTATTTT.

Written as DNA, the CDR3 is TGTGCCAGCAGGACGGCAGGGGCTGGAAACACCATATATTTT. It encodes CASRTAGAGNTIYF. This chain uses TRBV2 with TRBJ1-3; D may be TRBD1 (6 bases). The CDR3 is 14 amino acids. Trimming cost V 6 bases and J 2 bases, with 11 bases left between them. Germline lookup yields CDR1 SNHLY and CDR2 FYNNEI.

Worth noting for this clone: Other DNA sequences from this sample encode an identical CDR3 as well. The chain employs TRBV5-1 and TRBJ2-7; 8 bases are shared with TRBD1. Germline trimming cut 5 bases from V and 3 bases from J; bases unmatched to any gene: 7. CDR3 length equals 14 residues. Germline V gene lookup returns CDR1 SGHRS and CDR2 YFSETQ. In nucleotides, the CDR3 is TGCGCCAGCAGTCCCGGACAGGGTGTCTACGAGCAGTACTTC. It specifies CASSPGQGVYEQYF.

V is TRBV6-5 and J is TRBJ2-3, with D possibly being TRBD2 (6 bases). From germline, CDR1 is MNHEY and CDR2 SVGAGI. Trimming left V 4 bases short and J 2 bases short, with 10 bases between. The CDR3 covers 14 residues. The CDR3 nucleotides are TGTGCCAGCAGTTTTAGCGGACCCACAGATACGCAGTATTTT. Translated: CASSFSGPTDTQYF.

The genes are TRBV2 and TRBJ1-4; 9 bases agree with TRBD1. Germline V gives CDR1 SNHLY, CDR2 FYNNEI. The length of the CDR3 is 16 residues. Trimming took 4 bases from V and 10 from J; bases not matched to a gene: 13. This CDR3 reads CASSGPRGDRDGKLFF. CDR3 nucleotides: TGTGCCAGCAGTGGCCCGCGGGGGGACAGGGATGGAAAACTGTTTTTT.

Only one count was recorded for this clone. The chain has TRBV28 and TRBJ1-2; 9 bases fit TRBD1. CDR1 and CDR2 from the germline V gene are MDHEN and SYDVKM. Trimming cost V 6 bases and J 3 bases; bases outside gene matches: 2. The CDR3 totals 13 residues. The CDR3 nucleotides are TGTGCCAGCAGCCGACAGGGGGACTATGGCTACACCTTC. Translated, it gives CASSRQGDYGYTF.

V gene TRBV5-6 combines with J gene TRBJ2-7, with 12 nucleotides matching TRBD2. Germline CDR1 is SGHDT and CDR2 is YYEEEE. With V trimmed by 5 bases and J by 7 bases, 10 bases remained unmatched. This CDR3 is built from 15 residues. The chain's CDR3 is CASRTGLAGLGEQYF. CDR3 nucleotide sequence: TGTGCCAGCAGAACAGGACTAGCGGGACTGGGTGAGCAGTACTTC. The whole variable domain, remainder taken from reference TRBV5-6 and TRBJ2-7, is DAGVTQSPTHLIKTRGQQVTLRCSPKSGHDTVSWYQQALGQGPQFIFQYYEEEERQRGNFPDRFSGHQFPNYSSELNVNALLLGDSALYLCASRTGLAGLGEQYFGPGTRLTVT.

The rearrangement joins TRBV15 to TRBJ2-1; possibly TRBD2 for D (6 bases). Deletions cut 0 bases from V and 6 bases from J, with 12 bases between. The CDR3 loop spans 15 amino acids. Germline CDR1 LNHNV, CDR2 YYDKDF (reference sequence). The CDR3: CATSRDQLAFNEQFF. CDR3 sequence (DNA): TGTGCCACCAGCAGAGATCAACTAGCTTTCAATGAGCAGTTCTTC.

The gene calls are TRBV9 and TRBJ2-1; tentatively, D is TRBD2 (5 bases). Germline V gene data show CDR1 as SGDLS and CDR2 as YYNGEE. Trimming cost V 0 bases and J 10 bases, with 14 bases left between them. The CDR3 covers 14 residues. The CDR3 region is CASSVEGLAREQFF. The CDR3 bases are TGTGCCAGCAGCGTAGAGGGTCTAGCTCGCGAGCAGTTCTTC. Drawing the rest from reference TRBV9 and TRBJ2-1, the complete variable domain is DSGVTQTPKHLITATGQRVTLRCSPRSGDLSVYWYQQSLDQGLQFLIQYYNGEERAKGNILERFSAQQFPDLHSELNLSSLELGDSALYFCASSVEGLAREQFFGPGTRLTVL.

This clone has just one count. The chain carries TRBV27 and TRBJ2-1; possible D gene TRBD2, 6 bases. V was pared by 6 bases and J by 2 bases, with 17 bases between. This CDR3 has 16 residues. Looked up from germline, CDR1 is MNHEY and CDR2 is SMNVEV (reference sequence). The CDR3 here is CASSSGLILTYNEQFF. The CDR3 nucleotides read TGTGCCAGCAGCTCGGGACTCATTTTGACCTACAATGAGCAGTTCTTC.

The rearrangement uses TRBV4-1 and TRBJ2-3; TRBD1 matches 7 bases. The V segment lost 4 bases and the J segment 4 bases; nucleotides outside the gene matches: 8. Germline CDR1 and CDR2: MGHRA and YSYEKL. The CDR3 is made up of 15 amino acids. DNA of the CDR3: TGCGCCAGCAGCCTACAGGGGATGTTGCCAGATACGCAGTATTTT. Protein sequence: CASSLQGMLPDTQYF.

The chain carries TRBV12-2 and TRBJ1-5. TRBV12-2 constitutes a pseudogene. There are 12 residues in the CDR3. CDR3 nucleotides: TGTGCAAGTCGCTTAGCGCCGAGGGTATCGAATTTT. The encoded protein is CASRLAPRVSNF.

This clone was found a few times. The CDR3 nucleotides are TGCAGCGTTCCAGGGGGACTAGCGGGAAACAATGAGCAGTTCTTC. Protein: CSVPGGLAGNNEQFF. V is TRBV29-1 and J is TRBJ2-1, with 13 bases identical to TRBD2. From germline, CDR1 is SQVTM and CDR2 ANQGSEA. Unmatched junction bases numbered 6, after V lost 5 bases and J lost 5 bases. There are 15 residues in the CDR3.

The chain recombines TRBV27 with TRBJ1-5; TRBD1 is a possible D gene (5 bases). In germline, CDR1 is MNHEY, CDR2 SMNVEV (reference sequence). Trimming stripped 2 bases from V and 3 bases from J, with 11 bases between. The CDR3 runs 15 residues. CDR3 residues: CASSLVGAANQPQHF. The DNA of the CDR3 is TGTGCCAGCAGTTTAGTAGGGGCCGCCAATCAGCCCCAGCATTTT.

The CDR3 DNA is TGCGCCAGCAGCCAAGCTGACCGGGACCGGGAGGGAGATACGCAGTATTTT. Translating gives CASSQADRDREGDTQYF. The rearrangement joins TRBV4-1 to TRBJ2-3, with 8 nucleotides matching TRBD2. Germline V gives CDR1 MGHRA, CDR2 YSYEKL. The CDR3 totals 17 residues. V lost 1 base and J lost 5; bases outside the gene matches: 11.

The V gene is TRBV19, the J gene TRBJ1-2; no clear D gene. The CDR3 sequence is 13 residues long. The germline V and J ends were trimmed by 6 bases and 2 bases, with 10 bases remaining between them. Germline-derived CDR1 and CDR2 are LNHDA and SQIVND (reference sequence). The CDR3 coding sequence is TGTGCCAGTAGAGCGCAGCCGAACTATGGCTACACCTTC. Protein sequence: CASRAQPNYGYTF.

The CDR3 DNA follows: TGTGCCAGCAGTCCAGCGGGAGGCTCCTACAATGAGCAGTTCTTC. Protein sequence: CASSPAGGSYNEQFF. The chain combines TRBV28 with TRBJ2-1, with 9 positions matching TRBD2. The junction had 2 bases not matched to a gene; V was cut back by 5 bases and J by 0 bases. The CDR3 covers 15 residues. Per germline, CDR1 MDHEN and CDR2 SYDVKM.

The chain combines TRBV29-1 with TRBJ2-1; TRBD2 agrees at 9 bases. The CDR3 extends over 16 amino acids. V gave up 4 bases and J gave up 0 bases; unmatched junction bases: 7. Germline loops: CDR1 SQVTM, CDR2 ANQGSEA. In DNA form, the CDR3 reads TGCAGCGTTGGTCACTTAGCGGGAGACTCCTACAATGAGCAGTTCTTC. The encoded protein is CSVGHLAGDSYNEQFF.

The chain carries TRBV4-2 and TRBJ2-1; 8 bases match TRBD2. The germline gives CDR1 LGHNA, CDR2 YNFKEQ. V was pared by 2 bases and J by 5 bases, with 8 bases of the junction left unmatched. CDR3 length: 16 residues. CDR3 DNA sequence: TGTGCCAGCAGCCAATACCCTAGCGGGCCCCACAATGAGCAGTTCTTC. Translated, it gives CASSQYPSGPHNEQFF.